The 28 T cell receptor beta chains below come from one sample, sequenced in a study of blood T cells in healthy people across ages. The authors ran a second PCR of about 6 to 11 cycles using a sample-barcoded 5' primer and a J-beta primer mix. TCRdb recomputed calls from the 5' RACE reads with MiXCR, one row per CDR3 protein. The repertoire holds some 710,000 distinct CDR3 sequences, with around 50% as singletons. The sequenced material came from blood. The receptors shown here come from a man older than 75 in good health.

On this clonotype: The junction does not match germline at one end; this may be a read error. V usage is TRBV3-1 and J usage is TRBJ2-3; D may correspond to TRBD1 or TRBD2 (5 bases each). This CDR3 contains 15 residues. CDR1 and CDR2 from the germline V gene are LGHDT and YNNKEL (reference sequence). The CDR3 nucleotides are TGTGCCAGCAGCCAAGGTCAGGGACCCACAGTTACGCAGTATTTT. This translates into CASSQGQGPTVTQYF.

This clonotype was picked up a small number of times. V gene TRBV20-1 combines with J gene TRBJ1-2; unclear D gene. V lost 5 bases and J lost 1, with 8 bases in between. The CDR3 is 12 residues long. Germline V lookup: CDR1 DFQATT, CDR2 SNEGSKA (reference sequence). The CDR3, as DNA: TGCAGTGCTGACACAGATAACTATGGCTACACCTTC. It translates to CSADTDNYGYTF.

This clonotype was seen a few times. Written as DNA, the CDR3 is TGCGCCAGCAGCTTCCAGTGGGAGAAGGGCTCCTACAATGAGCAGTTCTTC. Protein: CASSFQWEKGSYNEQFF. V gene TRBV5-1 combines with J gene TRBJ2-1, with D maybe TRBD2 (5 bases). The length of the CDR3 is 17 residues. V was cut by 2 bases and J by 0 bases, with 15 bases left in between. The germline V gene encodes CDR1 SGHRS and CDR2 YFSETQ.

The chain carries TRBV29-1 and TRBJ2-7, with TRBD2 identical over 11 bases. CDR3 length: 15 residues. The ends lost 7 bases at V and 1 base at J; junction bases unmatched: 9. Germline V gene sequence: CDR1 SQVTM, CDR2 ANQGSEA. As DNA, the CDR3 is TGCAGCGAATCTTACGGGACTAGCGGATCCTACGAGCAGTACTTC. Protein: CSESYGTSGSYEQYF.

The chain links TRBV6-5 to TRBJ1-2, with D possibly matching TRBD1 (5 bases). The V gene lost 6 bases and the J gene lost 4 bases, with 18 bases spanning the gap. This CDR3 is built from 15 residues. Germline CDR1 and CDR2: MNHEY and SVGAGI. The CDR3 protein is CASRLRVRAAYGYTF. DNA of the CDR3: TGTGCCAGCAGGCTCAGGGTGCGGGCGGCCTATGGCTACACCTTC.

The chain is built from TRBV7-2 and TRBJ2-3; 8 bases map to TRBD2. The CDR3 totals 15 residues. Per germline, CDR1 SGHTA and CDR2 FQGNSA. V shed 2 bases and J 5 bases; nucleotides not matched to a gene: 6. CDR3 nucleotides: TGTGCCAGCAGCTTATTTGCGGGAGGAATAGATACGCAGTATTTT. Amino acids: CASSLFAGGIDTQYF.

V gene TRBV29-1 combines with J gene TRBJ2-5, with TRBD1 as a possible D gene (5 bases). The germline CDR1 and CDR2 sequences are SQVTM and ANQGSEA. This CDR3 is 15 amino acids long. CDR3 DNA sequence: TGCAGTACCATCCTGGGTAGGGGCGGACAAGAGACCCAGTACTTC. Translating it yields CSTILGRGGQETQYF.

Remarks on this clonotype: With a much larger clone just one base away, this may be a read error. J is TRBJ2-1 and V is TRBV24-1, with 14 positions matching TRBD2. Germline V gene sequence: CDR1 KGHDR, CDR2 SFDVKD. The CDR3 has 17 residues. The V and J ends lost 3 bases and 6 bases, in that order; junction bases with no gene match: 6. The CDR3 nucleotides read TGTGCCACCAGTGATGGAGGACTAGCGGGAGGCTGCAATGAGCAGTTCTTC. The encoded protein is CATSDGGLAGGCNEQFF.

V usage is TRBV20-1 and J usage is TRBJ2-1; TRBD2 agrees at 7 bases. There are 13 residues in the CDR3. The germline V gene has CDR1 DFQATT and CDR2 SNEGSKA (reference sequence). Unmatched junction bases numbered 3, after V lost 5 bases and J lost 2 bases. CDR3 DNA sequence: TGCAGTGCTCCCAGCGGGACCTACAATGAGCAGTTCTTC. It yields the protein CSAPSGTYNEQFF.

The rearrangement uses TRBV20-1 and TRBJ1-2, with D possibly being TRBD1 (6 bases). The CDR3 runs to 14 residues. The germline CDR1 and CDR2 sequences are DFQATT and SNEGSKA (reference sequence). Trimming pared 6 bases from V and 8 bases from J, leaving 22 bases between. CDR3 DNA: TGCAGTGCCACCGTAGCAGGGATTGGGGGCGGCTACACCTTC. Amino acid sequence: CSATVAGIGGGYTF.

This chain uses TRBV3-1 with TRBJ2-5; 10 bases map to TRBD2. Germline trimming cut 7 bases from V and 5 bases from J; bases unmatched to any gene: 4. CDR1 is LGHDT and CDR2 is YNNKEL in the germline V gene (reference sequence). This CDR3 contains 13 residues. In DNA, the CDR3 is TGTGCCAGCACCGGGACTAGCGCGGAGACCCAGTACTTC. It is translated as CASTGTSAETQYF.

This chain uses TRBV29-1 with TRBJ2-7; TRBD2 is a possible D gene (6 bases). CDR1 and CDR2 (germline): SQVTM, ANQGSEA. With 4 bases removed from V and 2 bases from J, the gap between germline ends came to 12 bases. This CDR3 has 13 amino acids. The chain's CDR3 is CSVVQEGTYEQYF. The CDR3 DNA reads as TGCAGCGTTGTCCAGGAGGGGACCTACGAGCAGTACTTC.

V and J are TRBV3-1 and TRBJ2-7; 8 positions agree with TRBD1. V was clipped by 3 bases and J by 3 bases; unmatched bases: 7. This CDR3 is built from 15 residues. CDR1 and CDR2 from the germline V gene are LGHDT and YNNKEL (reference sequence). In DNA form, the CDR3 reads TGTGCCAGCAGCCACCTGGACAGGGCCGTCTACGAGCAGTACTTC. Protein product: CASSHLDRAVYEQYF.

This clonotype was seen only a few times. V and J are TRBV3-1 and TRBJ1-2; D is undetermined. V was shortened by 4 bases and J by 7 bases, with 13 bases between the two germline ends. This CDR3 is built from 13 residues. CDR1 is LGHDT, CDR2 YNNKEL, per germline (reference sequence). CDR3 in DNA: TGTGCCAGCAGCCGACGACTGACGGGTGGCTACACCTTC. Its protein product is CASSRRLTGGYTF.

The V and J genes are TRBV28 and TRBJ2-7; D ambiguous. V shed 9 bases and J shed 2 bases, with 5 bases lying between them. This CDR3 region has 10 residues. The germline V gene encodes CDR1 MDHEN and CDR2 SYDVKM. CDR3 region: CASGAYEQYF. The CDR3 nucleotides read TGTGCCAGTGGGGCCTACGAGCAGTACTTC.

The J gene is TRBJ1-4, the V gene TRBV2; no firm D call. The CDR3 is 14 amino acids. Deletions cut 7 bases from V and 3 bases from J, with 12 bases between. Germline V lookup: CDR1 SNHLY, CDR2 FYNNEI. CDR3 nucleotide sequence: TGTGCCAGCAATTATCTGGGAGCTAATGAAAAACTGTTTTTT. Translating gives CASNYLGANEKLFF.

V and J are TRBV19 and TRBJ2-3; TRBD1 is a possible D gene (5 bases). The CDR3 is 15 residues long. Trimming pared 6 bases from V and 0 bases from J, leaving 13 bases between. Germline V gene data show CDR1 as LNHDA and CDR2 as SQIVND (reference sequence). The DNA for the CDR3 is TGTGCCAGTAGAAAACAGGATTCTAGCACAGATACGCAGTATTTT. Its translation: CASRKQDSSTDTQYF.

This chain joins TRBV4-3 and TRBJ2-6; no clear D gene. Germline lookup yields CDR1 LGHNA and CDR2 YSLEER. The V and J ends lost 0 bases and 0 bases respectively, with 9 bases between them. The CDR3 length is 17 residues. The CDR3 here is CASSQDGWGSGANVLTF. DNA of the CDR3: TGCGCCAGCAGCCAAGACGGGTGGGGCTCTGGGGCCAACGTCCTGACTTTC.

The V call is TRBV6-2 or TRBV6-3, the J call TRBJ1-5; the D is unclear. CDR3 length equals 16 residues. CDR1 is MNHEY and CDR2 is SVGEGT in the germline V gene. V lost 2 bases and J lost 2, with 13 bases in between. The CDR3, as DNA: TGTGCCAGCAGTTACGGGCCCACCGATGGCAATCAGCCCCAGCATTTT. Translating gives CASSYGPTDGNQPQHF.

In DNA, the CDR3 is TGCAGTGCTAAGTACCCGGGAGAGACCCAGTACTTC. This encodes CSAKYPGETQYF. V usage is TRBV20-1 and J usage is TRBJ2-7; D call uncertain. Judging by the DNA end, TRBJ2-5 fits better; the J call may be wrong. Germline values: CDR1 DFQATT, CDR2 SNEGSKA (reference sequence). CDR3 length: 12 residues.

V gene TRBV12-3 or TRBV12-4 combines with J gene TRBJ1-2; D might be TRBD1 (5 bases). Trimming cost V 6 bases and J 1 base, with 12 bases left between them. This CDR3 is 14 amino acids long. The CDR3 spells CASSPRRGNYGYTF. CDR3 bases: TGTGCCAGCAGCCCTAGGAGGGGTAACTATGGCTACACCTTC.

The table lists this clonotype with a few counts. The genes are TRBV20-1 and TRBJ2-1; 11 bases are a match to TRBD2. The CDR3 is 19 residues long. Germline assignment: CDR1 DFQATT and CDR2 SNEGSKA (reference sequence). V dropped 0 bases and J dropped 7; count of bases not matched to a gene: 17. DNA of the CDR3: TGCAGTGCTAGAGATCTTACGAGACCCCGGACTAGCGGGCGGAATGAGCAGTTCTTC. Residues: CSARDLTRPRTSGRNEQFF.

CDR3 in DNA: TGTGCCAGCAGGGACAGACCCTATGGCTACACCTTC. This encodes CASRDRPYGYTF. The chain has TRBV6-5 and TRBJ1-2; perhaps TRBD1 as D (6 bases). Germline CDR1 MNHEY, CDR2 SVGAGI. The length of the CDR3 is 12 residues. V lost 6 bases, J lost 4 bases, and 9 bases lay in between.

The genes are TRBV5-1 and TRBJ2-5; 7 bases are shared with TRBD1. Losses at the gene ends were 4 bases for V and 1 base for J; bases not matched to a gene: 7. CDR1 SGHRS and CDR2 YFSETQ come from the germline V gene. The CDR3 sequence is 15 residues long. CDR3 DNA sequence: TGCGCCAGCAGCGCAGGGGACAGCTTCCAAGAGACCCAGTACTTC. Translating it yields CASSAGDSFQETQYF.

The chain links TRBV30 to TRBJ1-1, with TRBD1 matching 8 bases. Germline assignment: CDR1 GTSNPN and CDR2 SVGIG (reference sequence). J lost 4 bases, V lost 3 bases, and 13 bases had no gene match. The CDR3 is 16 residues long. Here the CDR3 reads CAWSRPFTGGVTEAFF. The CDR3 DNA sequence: TGTGCCTGGAGCCGGCCCTTCACAGGGGGGGTCACTGAAGCTTTCTTT. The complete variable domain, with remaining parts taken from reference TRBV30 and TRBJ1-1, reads SQTIHQWPATLVQPVGSPLSLECTVEGTSNPNLYWYRQAAGRGLQLLFYSVGIGQISSEVPQNLSASRPQDRQFILSSKKLLLSDSGFYLCAWSRPFTGGVTEAFFGQGTRLTVV.

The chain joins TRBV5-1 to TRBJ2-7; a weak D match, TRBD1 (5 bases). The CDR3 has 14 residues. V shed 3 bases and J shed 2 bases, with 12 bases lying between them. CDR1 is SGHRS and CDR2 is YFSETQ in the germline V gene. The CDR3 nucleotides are TGCGCCAGCAGCTCAGCAGGGAACCCCTACGAGCAGTACTTC. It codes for CASSSAGNPYEQYF. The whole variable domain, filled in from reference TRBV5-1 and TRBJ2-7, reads KAGVTQTPRYLIKTRGQQVTLSCSPISGHRSVSWYQQTPGQGLQFLFEYFSETQRNKGNFPGRFSGRQFSNSRSEMNVSTLELGDSALYLCASSSAGNPYEQYFGPGTRLTVT.

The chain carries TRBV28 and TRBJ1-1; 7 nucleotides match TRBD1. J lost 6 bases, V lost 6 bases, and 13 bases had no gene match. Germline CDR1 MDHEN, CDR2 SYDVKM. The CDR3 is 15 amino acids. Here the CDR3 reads CASSLPGGGLSEAFF. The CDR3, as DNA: TGTGCCAGCAGCCTCCCGGGAGGGGGCTTGTCTGAAGCTTTCTTT. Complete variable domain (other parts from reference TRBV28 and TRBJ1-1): DVKVTQSSRYLVKRTGEKVFLECVQDMDHENMFWYRQDPGLGLRLIYFSYDVKMKEKGDIPEGYSVSREKKERFSLILESASTNQTSMYLCASSLPGGGLSEAFFGQGTRLTVV.

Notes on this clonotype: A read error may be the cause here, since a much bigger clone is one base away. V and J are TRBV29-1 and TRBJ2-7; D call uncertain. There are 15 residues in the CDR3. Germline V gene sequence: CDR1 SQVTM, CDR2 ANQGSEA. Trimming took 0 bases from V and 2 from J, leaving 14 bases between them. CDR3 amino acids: CSVEDPTSSAYEQYF. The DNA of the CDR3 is TGCAGCGTTGAAGATCCGACAAGCAGCGCCTACGAGCAGTACTTC.